These 5 T cell receptor beta chains were all obtained from the same sample, sequenced in a study of shared T cell receptors in the human thymus. The repertoire was sequenced with immunoSEQ multiplex PCR; TCRdb's copy has only in-frame clones and lacks some. Here the sample spans roughly 500,000 clones, around three quarters being singletons. This sample also appeared in a second study, on human thymus T cells.

Sequencing was done on a sample of thymocytes. These receptors were obtained from a boy younger than two with a congenital heart defect.

The chain recombines TRBV10-3 with TRBJ2-7; 7 nucleotides match TRBD1. This CDR3 is 14 amino acids long. Germline assignment: CDR1 ENHRY and CDR2 SYGVKD. V shed 7 bases and J 0 bases; nucleotides not matched to a gene: 6. The CDR3 reads CAITRTGLSYEQYF. CDR3 DNA sequence: TGTGCCATCACTAGGACAGGACTCTCCTACGAGCAGTACTTC.

This clone showed up just a few times. The rearrangement uses TRBV4-2 and TRBJ2-7, with 8 bases matching TRBD2. CDR3 length: 16 residues. Germline V lookup: CDR1 LGHNA, CDR2 YNFKEQ. Unmatched junction bases numbered 8, after V lost 1 base and J lost 3 bases. The CDR3 nucleotides read TGTGCCAGCAGCCAAGTAACTAGCGGCTCAAACTACGAGCAGTACTTC. It encodes CASSQVTSGSNYEQYF.

The chain combines TRBV7-9 with TRBJ1-5, with a possible D match to TRBD1 (5 bases). The CDR3 runs to 17 residues. V lost 2 bases and J lost 5, with 19 bases in between. The germline CDR1 and CDR2 sequences are SEHNR and FQNEAQ (reference sequence). CDR3 bases: TGTGCCAGCAGCTTAAGGACATCACCTGCCGGCGATCAGCCCCAGCATTTT. This sequence encodes CASSLRTSPAGDQPQHF.

The gene calls are TRBV10-3 and TRBJ1-5; no definite D call. This CDR3 is built from 14 residues. Trimming took 3 bases from V and 6 from J, leaving 12 bases between them. CDR1 and CDR2 (germline): ENHRY, SYGVKD. The CDR3 nucleotides are TGTGCCATCAGTGATAGCCACCAAGGTCAGCCCCAGCATTTT. Protein: CAISDSHQGQPQHF.

The genes are TRBV5-1 and TRBJ2-5; TRBD1 agrees at 7 bases. Losses at the gene ends were 0 bases for V and 1 base for J; bases not matched to a gene: 6. Germline CDR1 reads SGHRS; CDR2 reads YFSETQ. The CDR3 extends over 16 amino acids. The CDR3 spells CASSLGVTGVQETQYF. The CDR3 DNA reads as TGCGCCAGCAGCTTGGGGGTTACAGGGGTCCAAGAGACCCAGTACTTC.